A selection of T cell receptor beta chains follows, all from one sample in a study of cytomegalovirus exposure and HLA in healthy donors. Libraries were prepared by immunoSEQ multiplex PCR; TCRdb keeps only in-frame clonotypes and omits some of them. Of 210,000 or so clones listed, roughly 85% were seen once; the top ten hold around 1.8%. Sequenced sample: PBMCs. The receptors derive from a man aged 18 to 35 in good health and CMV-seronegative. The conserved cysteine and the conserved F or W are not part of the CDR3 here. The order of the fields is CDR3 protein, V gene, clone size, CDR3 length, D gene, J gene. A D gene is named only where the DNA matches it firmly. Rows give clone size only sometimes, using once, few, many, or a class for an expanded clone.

ASTQQGNTGELF	TRBV7-2	-	12	-	TRBJ2-2
ASSPEWANEQF	TRBV7-8	-	11	-	TRBJ2-1
ASSQQWDRANTGELF	TRBV4-2	-	15	TRBD1	TRBJ2-2
ASKAEHYEQY	TRBV5-1	-	10	-	TRBJ2-7
ATSRAGGVLEKLF	TRBV15	few	13	-	TRBJ1-4
ASSRTGTADEKLF	TRBV7-2	-	13	TRBD1	TRBJ1-4
ASSLGITGQTNEKLF	TRBV7-8	-	15	-	TRBJ1-4
ASSVKGTGTDTQY	TRBV9	once	13	TRBD1	TRBJ2-3
ASSLSGGQF	TRBV11-3	-	9	TRBD2	TRBJ2-1
ASSSRREQY	TRBV5-6	-	9	-	TRBJ2-7
ASSTWDRGYGYT	TRBV27	-	12	TRBD1	TRBJ1-2
ARSFPGVAAYEQY	TRBV5-3	-	13	-	TRBJ2-7
ASSILLLEETQY	TRBV19	-	12	-	TRBJ2-5
ASSESGGRVPNEQY	TRBV2	-	14	TRBD2	-
ASSRQENTGELF	TRBV27	-	12	-	TRBJ2-2
ASSSGQGTDTQY	TRBV28	once	12	TRBD1	TRBJ2-3
ASSLQGINQPQH	TRBV6-6	-	12	TRBD1	TRBJ1-5
ASSVVAGSYEQY	TRBV9	-	12	-	-
ASSRKTTGDEQY	TRBV6-5	few	12	-	TRBJ2-7
ASSLPRLAGGLTGQETQY	TRBV7-8	-	18	TRBD2	TRBJ2-5
ASSLDLSYEQY	TRBV5-1	-	11	-	-
ASSFLGQGQLEQY	TRBV28	-	13	TRBD1	TRBJ2-7
ASSPRGAGGYEQY	TRBV11-2	few	13	-	TRBJ2-7
ALRQAAGELF	TRBV6-6	once	10	-	TRBJ2-2
ASTPREWVTEAF	TRBV5-8	-	12	-	TRBJ1-1
ASSLPGQDEKLF	TRBV5-6	few	12	TRBD1	TRBJ1-4
ASSGWEGYEQY	TRBV25-1	few	11	TRBD2	TRBJ2-7
ASKPGKKGANVLT	TRBV19	once	13	-	TRBJ2-6
ASSLTGAWQPQH	TRBV28	few	12	-	TRBJ1-5
ASSLSERRDEKLF	TRBV11-2	-	13	-	TRBJ1-4
ASSVGVGSSYEQY	TRBV9	few	13	-	TRBJ2-7
ASSQETGYNEQF	TRBV4-3	-	12	-	TRBJ2-1
SVFGQQETQY	TRBV29-1	-	10	-	TRBJ2-5
ASSVTGLGNTIY	TRBV9	-	12	-	TRBJ1-3
ASSPPTGLAGGLNTGELF	TRBV11-3	-	18	TRBD2	TRBJ2-2
ASSVGLRQTNLYNEQF	TRBV9	-	16	-	TRBJ2-1
ASSLRIGGAGAVYEQY	TRBV27	-	16	-	-
ASSLTRRETQY	TRBV7-2	-	11	-	TRBJ2-5
ASSLSLVGGADTQY	TRBV5-1	once	14	TRBD2	TRBJ2-3
ATSSGRSNSPLH	TRBV15	-	12	-	TRBJ1-6
AWNSGGGETQY	TRBV30	-	11	TRBD2	TRBJ2-5
SATGGYEQY	TRBV20-1	-	9	TRBD1	TRBJ2-7
ASSPGDPGKLF	TRBV5-4	few	11	-	TRBJ1-4
AWSVSGQGNSPLH	TRBV30	-	13	TRBD1	TRBJ1-6
ASSPGKRILLRYEQY	TRBV28	-	15	-	TRBJ2-7
SVEVPEAF	TRBV29-1	once	8	-	TRBJ1-1
ASSQTEKDGYA	TRBV6-6	-	11	-	TRBJ1-2
ASSSPDRGVNTEAF	TRBV28	-	14	TRBD1	TRBJ1-1
ASRDRDREETQY	TRBV6-1	few	12	TRBD1	TRBJ2-5
ASSPGTGRSNQPQH	TRBV6-6	few	14	TRBD1	TRBJ1-5
ASSHGDSDTQY	TRBV6-5	-	11	-	TRBJ2-3
ASSSRTSGSKGQF	TRBV5-6	-	13	TRBD2	TRBJ2-1
ASSPFSQGKGEQY	TRBV11-2	-	13	TRBD1	TRBJ2-7
ASSVGQDTGNTIY	TRBV9	-	13	-	TRBJ1-3
ATRTGSSEAF	TRBV7-9	-	10	-	TRBJ1-1
ATARDRGSYEQY	TRBV15	-	12	TRBD1	TRBJ2-7